These 30 T cell receptor beta chains were all obtained from the same sample, sequenced in a study of blood T cells in healthy people across ages. For the second PCR, which ran for roughly 6 to 12 cycles, a sample-barcoded 5' primer and a J-beta primer mix were used. MiXCR was run by TCRdb on the 5' RACE reads, yielding one entry per CDR3 protein. This sample yields 1.5 million to 2 million distinct CDR3 sequences, of which 28% are seen a single time; roughly 8.2% belongs to the top ten. The specimen sequenced was blood. These receptor sequences come from a woman aged 25 to 39 in good health.

This clonotype was counted once. The CDR3 ends on some other residue instead of the conserved phenylalanine or tryptophan, so this is likely a read error. The chain carries TRBV6-2 or TRBV6-3 and TRBJ2-7, with D unclear. Germline loops: CDR1 MNHEY, CDR2 SVGEGT. V was cut by 2 bases and J by 2 bases, with 7 bases left in between. The CDR3 sequence is 13 residues long. The CDR3: CASSYTGPYEQYC. DNA of the CDR3: TGTGCCAGCAGTTACACCGGCCCCTACGAGCAGTACTGC.

J is TRBJ2-5 and V is TRBV7-9, with 8 bases aligning to TRBD1. The DNA end lines up better with TRBJ2-7; the J call may be wrong. Germline V gene sequence: CDR1 SEHNR, CDR2 FQNEAQ (reference sequence). This CDR3 contains 14 residues. CDR3 in amino acids: CASNNLGQDGEQYF. In DNA form, the CDR3 reads TGTGCCAGCAACAACTTGGGACAGGACGGCGAGCAGTACTTC.

This clonotype appeared a few times. The genes are TRBV11-3 and TRBJ2-3, with unresolved D. Between the trimmed V and J ends, which lost 4 bases and 6 bases, there was a span of 14 bases. From germline, CDR1 is SGHNT and CDR2 YENEEA. This CDR3 region has 14 residues. As DNA, the CDR3 is TGTGCCAGCAGCTCTCGGGCTCCGCCGGATACGCAGTATTTT. This gives the protein CASSSRAPPDTQYF.

The rearrangement uses TRBV10-3 and TRBJ2-1; 7 nucleotides agree with TRBD2. Germline V CDR1 and CDR2: ENHRY, SYGVKD. The V and J ends lost 7 bases and 3 bases, in that order; junction bases with no gene match: 15. The CDR3 is 17 residues long. CDR3 residues: CAIMGGTQRTNYNEQFF. The CDR3 DNA reads TGTGCCATCATGGGAGGGACCCAAAGAACCAACTACAATGAGCAGTTCTTC.

The chain couples TRBV7-6 to TRBJ2-5; D ambiguous. The V gene lost 1 base and the J gene lost 1 base, with 7 bases spanning the gap. CDR3 length: 14 residues. The germline V gene encodes CDR1 SGHVS and CDR2 FNYEAQ. CDR3 bases: TGTGCCAGCAGCTTAGGGCCGACCCAAGAGACCCAGTACTTC. The encoded protein is CASSLGPTQETQYF.

This clonotype has more than one count but fewer than ten. The rearrangement links TRBV7-2 to TRBJ2-6, with no clear D. Trimming took off 6 bases at V and 0 bases at J, with 12 bases between the two ends. This CDR3 comprises 16 residues. The germline CDR1 and CDR2 sequences are SGHTA and FQGNSA. Here the CDR3 reads CASRPPSHSGANVLTF. The CDR3 coding sequence is TGTGCCAGCAGACCCCCCTCCCACTCTGGGGCCAACGTCCTGACTTTC.

In this sample, this clonotype turned up a few times. The chain links TRBV3-1 to TRBJ2-5; 9 bases line up with TRBD2. V was clipped by 8 bases and J by 2 bases; unmatched bases: 12. CDR1 and CDR2 from the germline V gene are LGHDT and YNNKEL (reference sequence). This CDR3 spans 16 amino acids. CDR3 DNA: TGTGCCAGCCAAGATATGGTAGCGGGGGTGCAAGAGACCCAGTACTTC. Amino acids: CASQDMVAGVQETQYF.

This clonotype came up many times. The chain is built from TRBV5-1 and TRBJ2-1, with a tentative D call TRBD1 (6 bases). The CDR3 length is 15 residues. The V end lost 2 bases, the J end lost 4 bases, and 13 bases lay between the germline ends. The germline V gene encodes CDR1 SGHRS and CDR2 YFSETQ. CDR3 in DNA: TGCGCCAGCAGCTTCCGGGACACGGGATACAATGAGCAGTTCTTC. It specifies CASSFRDTGYNEQFF.

This clonotype was seen many times. V gene TRBV10-2 combines with J gene TRBJ2-4; weak D call: TRBD1 (5 bases). The V and J ends lost 3 bases and 13 bases respectively, with 16 bases between them. Germline V gene sequence: CDR1 WSHSY, CDR2 SAAADI. The CDR3 loop spans 13 amino acids. The CDR3 nucleotides are TGCGCCAGCAGTGATGCGGCAGGGTTCGGGCAGTACTTC. Translation: CASSDAAGFGQYF.

The chain has TRBV6-2 or TRBV6-3 and TRBJ2-5; D call uncertain. The CDR3 loop spans 15 amino acids. Germline-derived CDR1 and CDR2 are MNHEY and SVGEGT. With 1 base removed from V and 1 base from J, the gap between germline ends came to 10 bases. The CDR3 loop reads CASSYLAGAQETQYF. DNA of the CDR3: TGTGCCAGCAGTTACTTGGCAGGCGCCCAAGAGACCCAGTACTTC.

The V and J genes are TRBV20-1 and TRBJ2-1; 10 positions match TRBD2. V lost 6 bases and J lost 4; bases outside the gene matches: 12. CDR3 size: 16 residues. Germline V gene lookup returns CDR1 DFQATT and CDR2 SNEGSKA (reference sequence). CDR3 protein: CSALGLAPRGYNEQFF. Here the CDR3 DNA reads TGCAGTGCCCTGGGACTAGCGCCGAGAGGGTACAATGAGCAGTTCTTC.

The chain uses TRBV2 and TRBJ1-6, with no clear D. CDR3 length: 11 amino acids. The ends were cut back, 7 bases at V and 13 bases at J, with 11 bases in the middle. CDR1 and CDR2 (germline): SNHLY, FYNNEI. The chain's CDR3 is CASTITSPLHF. The CDR3 bases are TGTGCCAGCACCATAACATCTCCCCTCCACTTT.

This clonotype was seen a handful of times. V and J are TRBV20-1 and TRBJ2-3, with 8 bases lining up with TRBD2. CDR3 length equals 14 residues. Germline values: CDR1 DFQATT, CDR2 SNEGSKA (reference sequence). V shed 2 bases and J 1 base; nucleotides not matched to a gene: 2. CDR3 nucleotides: TGCAGTGCTAGACAAGCGGGAGGCACAGATACGCAGTATTTT. Translating gives CSARQAGGTDTQYF.

This clonotype was detected only a few times. The V call is TRBV2, the J call TRBJ2-7, with D perhaps assigned TRBD1 or TRBD2 (5 bases each). Germline V gene sequence: CDR1 SNHLY, CDR2 FYNNEI. V lost 7 bases to trimming and J lost 1 base, with 14 bases between them. The CDR3 length is 14 residues. This CDR3 is CASNPRGTSYEQYF. Written as DNA, the CDR3 is TGTGCCAGCAATCCCCGGGGCACGTCCTACGAGCAGTACTTC.

This clonotype was observed at least ten times. The chain couples TRBV29-1 to TRBJ1-2, with TRBD1 matching over 8 bases. The CDR3 covers 13 residues. Per the germline V gene, CDR1 is SQVTM and CDR2 is ANQGSEA. The trim removed 6 bases at V and 4 bases at J, leaving 7 bases unmatched. This chain's CDR3 is CSVGRDRFYGYTF. In nucleotides, the CDR3 is TGCAGCGTGGGCCGGGACAGGTTCTATGGCTACACCTTC.

This rearrangement joins TRBV6-5 to TRBJ2-7, with D perhaps TRBD2 (5 bases). Deletions cut 2 bases from V and 1 base from J, with 18 bases between. Germline CDR1 reads MNHEY; CDR2 reads SVGAGI. CDR3 size: 17 residues. The CDR3 nucleotides read TGTGCCAGCAGTTACGCGGGCGGAGGAGGATTATCCTACGAGCAGTACTTC. Translation gives CASSYAGGGGLSYEQYF.

This clonotype turned up a few times. A read error may account for a junction end that differs from germline. This sequence joins TRBV4-1 and TRBJ1-1, with TRBD1 matching 8 bases. CDR3 length equals 18 residues. Germline V gene lookup returns CDR1 MGHRA and CDR2 YSYEKL. CDR3 loop: CVSSQDVFETGEGTEAFF. CDR3 nucleotide sequence: TGCGTCAGCAGCCAAGATGTATTTGAGACAGGGGAGGGCACTGAGGCTTTCTTT.

At least ten counts were recorded for this clonotype. V usage is TRBV20-1 and J usage is TRBJ2-7; 8 nucleotides line up with TRBD2. The length of the CDR3 is 13 residues. Germline V CDR1 and CDR2: DFQATT, SNEGSKA (reference sequence). J was trimmed by 2 bases and V by 5 bases; bases with no gene match: 5. The CDR3 coding sequence is TGCAGTGCTGGGATTAGCGGGGCCTACGAGCAGTACTTC. It specifies CSAGISGAYEQYF.

The genes are TRBV20-1 and TRBJ1-1, with D possibly TRBD1 on 6 matching bases. CDR3 length equals 15 residues. From germline, CDR1 is DFQATT and CDR2 SNEGSKA (reference sequence). V was trimmed by 1 base and J by 1 base, leaving 13 bases between them. CDR3 nucleotides: TGCAGTGCTAGAGCGGGGGGGGCCGGGAACACTGAAGCTTTCTTT. Translating it yields CSARAGGAGNTEAFF.

In the case of this clonotype: A much larger clone differs by one base, so this may be a read error. The chain combines TRBV28 with TRBJ2-1; the D is unclear. Germline-derived CDR1 and CDR2 are MDHEN and SYDVKM. V lost 8 bases and J 13 bases, leaving 18 bases between the germline ends. This CDR3 spans 12 amino acids. CDR3 in amino acids: CASLSRDETQFF. The CDR3 coding sequence is TGTGCCAGCCTGTCAAGGGATGAGACCCAGTTCTTC.

The chain joins TRBV24-1 to TRBJ2-7; no clear D gene. In germline, CDR1 is KGHDR, CDR2 SFDVKD. CDR3 length equals 13 residues. V gave up 7 bases and J gave up 0 bases, with 9 bases separating them. The CDR3 here is CATRFRVSYEQYF. The CDR3 DNA follows: TGTGCCACCAGATTCAGAGTCTCCTACGAGCAGTACTTC.

This clonotype was seen only a few times. Germline is not matched at one junction end, which may reflect a read error. This chain joins TRBV15 and TRBJ1-1; D unclear. The CDR3 is 15 amino acids. Germline V gene data show CDR1 as LNHNV and CDR2 as YYDKDF (reference sequence). The CDR3 here is CAASREGKGDTEAFF. For the CDR3, the DNA is TGTGCCGCCAGCAGAGAAGGGAAGGGAGACACTGAAGCTTTCTTT.

This clonotype was picked up a small number of times. The genes are TRBV9 and TRBJ1-1, with D unclear. The CDR3 contains 14 residues. From germline, CDR1 is SGDLS and CDR2 YYNGEE. V lost 4 bases, J lost 2 bases, and 12 bases lay in between. CDR3 DNA: TGTGCCAGCAGCCCCCGGGAAAGAAACACTGAAGCTTTCTTT. As protein: CASSPRERNTEAFF.

This clonotype was counted ten times or more. The V gene is TRBV20-1, the J gene TRBJ2-4; D is possibly TRBD2 (6 bases). Looked up from germline, CDR1 is DFQATT and CDR2 is SNEGSKA (reference sequence). The V end was cut by 0 bases, the J end by 4 bases, with 13 bases between. The length of the CDR3 is 15 residues. This chain's CDR3 is CSARDLRGGKNIQYF. The CDR3 region has the DNA TGCAGTGCTAGAGATTTGCGGGGAGGAAAAAACATTCAGTACTTC.

The J gene is TRBJ2-1, the V gene TRBV6-5; 10 bases match TRBD1. J was trimmed by 2 bases and V by 8 bases; bases with no gene match: 9. The CDR3 runs to 16 residues. CDR1 is MNHEY and CDR2 is SVGAGI in the germline V gene. The CDR3: CASALTGTGAYNEQFF. The CDR3 nucleotides are TGTGCCAGCGCGTTAACCGGGACAGGGGCCTACAATGAGCAGTTCTTC.

This clonotype has only a few counts. The gene calls are TRBV9 and TRBJ1-5, with D possibly being TRBD1 (5 bases). The V and J ends lost 3 bases and 3 bases respectively, with 16 bases between them. The CDR3 has 16 residues. CDR1 and CDR2 (germline): SGDLS, YYNGEE. CDR3 in amino acids: CASSAGTEESNQPQHF. Written as DNA, the CDR3 is TGTGCCAGCAGCGCAGGGACGGAGGAATCCAATCAGCCCCAGCATTTT.

The chain has TRBV19 and TRBJ2-6; TRBD1 matches at 9 bases. The CDR3 loop spans 17 amino acids. Germline V gene lookup returns CDR1 LNHDA and CDR2 SQIVND (reference sequence). V shed 6 bases and J 2 bases; nucleotides not matched to a gene: 8. The CDR3 loop reads CASRPRTGDPGANVLTF. CDR3 DNA sequence: TGTGCCAGTAGACCCCGGACAGGGGATCCTGGGGCCAACGTCCTGACTTTC.

This clonotype occurred many times. V gene TRBV29-1 combines with J gene TRBJ2-7, with D perhaps matching TRBD1 (6 bases). Germline V gene sequence: CDR1 SQVTM, CDR2 ANQGSEA. The CDR3 spans 11 residues. Trimming stripped 7 bases from V and 4 bases from J, with 11 bases between. CDR3 region: CSGVDRYEQYF. Here the CDR3 DNA reads TGCAGCGGGGTGGACAGATACGAGCAGTACTTC.

Only one count was recorded for this clonotype. The chain employs TRBV12-3 or TRBV12-4 and TRBJ2-3, with D possibly being TRBD1 or TRBD2 (5 bases each). CDR3 size: 13 residues. Trimming cost V 5 bases and J 8 bases, with 14 bases left between them. CDR3 sequence: CASSTLSGGTQYF. The CDR3 DNA is TGTGCCAGCAGTACACTGTCTGGGGGTACGCAGTATTTT.

This clonotype was seen only a few times. The chain is built from TRBV6-5 and TRBJ2-3; perhaps TRBD2 as D (6 bases). Trimming stripped 1 base from V and 11 bases from J, with 10 bases between. Germline V lookup: CDR1 MNHEY, CDR2 SVGAGI. The CDR3 has 12 residues. DNA of the CDR3: TGTGCCAGCAGTTACTTCGGGACTGAGCAGTATTTT. Translated: CASSYFGTEQYF.